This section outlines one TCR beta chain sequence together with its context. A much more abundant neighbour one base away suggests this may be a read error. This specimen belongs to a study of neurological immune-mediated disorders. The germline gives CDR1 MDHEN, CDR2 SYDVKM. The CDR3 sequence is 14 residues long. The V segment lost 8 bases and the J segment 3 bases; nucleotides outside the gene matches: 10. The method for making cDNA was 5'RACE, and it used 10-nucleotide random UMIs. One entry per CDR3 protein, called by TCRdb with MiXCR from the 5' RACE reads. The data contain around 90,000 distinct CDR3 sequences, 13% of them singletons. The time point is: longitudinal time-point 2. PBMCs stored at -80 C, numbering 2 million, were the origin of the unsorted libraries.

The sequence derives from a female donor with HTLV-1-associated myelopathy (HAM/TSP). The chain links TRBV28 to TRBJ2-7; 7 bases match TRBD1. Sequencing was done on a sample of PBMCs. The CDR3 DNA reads TGTGCCAGCGGGACAGCCGCGAGGGACTACGAGCAGTACTTC. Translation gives CASGTAARDYEQYF.